The clone carrying this TCR beta chain has a count of ten or more. Molecular barcoding with unique molecular identifiers was used for the TCRbeta library. TCRdb called the PCR reads again in MiXCR, with one record for every CDR3 protein. The sample carries about 640,000 distinct CDR3 sequences, over 15% recorded once. The data stem from a study of T-cell reconstitution after alpha-beta-depleted transplantation in children. The germline V gene has CDR1 DFQATT and CDR2 SNEGSKA (reference sequence). The ends were cut back, 6 bases at V and 4 bases at J, with 5 bases in the middle. CDR3 length equals 10 residues.

V is TRBV20-1 and J is TRBJ2-3; no reliable D call. This specimen was PBMCs from the stem cell graft donor, taken from the stem cell graft. The receptor was derived from a human donor who donated a stem cell graft to a child with acute myeloid leukemia. Written as DNA, the CDR3 is TGCAGTGCGGGTCCAGATACGCAGTATTTT. Translated, it gives CSAGPDTQYF.